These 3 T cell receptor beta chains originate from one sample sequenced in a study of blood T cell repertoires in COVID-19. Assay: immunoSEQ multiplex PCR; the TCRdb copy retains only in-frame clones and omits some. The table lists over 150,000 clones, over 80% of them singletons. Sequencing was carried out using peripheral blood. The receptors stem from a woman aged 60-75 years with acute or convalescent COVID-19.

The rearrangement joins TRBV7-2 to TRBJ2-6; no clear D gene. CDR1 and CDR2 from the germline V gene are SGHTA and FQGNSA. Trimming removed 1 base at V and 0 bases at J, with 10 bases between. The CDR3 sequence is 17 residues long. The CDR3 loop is CASSLGAMNSGANVLTF. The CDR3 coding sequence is TGTGCCAGCAGCTTAGGGGCCATGAACTCTGGGGCCAACGTCCTGACTTTC.

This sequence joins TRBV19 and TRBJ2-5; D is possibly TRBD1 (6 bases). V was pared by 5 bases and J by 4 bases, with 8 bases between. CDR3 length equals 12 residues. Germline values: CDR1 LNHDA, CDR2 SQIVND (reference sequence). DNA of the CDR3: TGTGCCAGTAGTCCCAGGGGAGAGACCCAGTACTTC. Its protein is CASSPRGETQYF. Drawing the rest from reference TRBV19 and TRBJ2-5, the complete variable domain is DGGITQSPKYLFRKEGQNVTLSCEQNLNHDAMYWYRQDPGQGLRLIYYSQIVNDFQKGDIAEGYSVSREKKESFPLTVTSAQKNPTAFYLCASSPRGETQYFGPGTRLLVL.

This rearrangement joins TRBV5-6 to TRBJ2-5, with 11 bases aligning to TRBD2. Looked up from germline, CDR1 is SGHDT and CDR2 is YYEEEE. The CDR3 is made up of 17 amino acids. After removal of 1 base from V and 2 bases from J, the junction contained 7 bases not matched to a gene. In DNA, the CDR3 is TGTGCCAGCAGCTTGTCCCTTTCTAGCGGGGGGCAAGAGACCCAGTACTTC. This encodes CASSLSLSSGGQETQYF.